This is a list of T cell receptor beta chains from one sample in a study of CD8+ T cells in alopecia areata. Generated by immunoSEQ multiplex PCR, the TCRdb table keeps only in-frame clones and is missing some. This sample has approximately 100,000 clones; 55% occur once, and the top ten carry about 9%. Sequencing used CD4+ T cells sorted from blood. The receptors come from a human donor in good health. The CDR3 runs from the conserved cysteine through the conserved F or W. D genes are given only for firm matches. The listing skips clone size in some rows; elsewhere it reads once, few, many or a size class.

cdr3_aa cdr3_nt d_call j_call clone_size v_call
CASSFQETQYF TGTGCCAGCAGTTTCCAAGAGACCCAGTACTTC . TRBJ2-5 few TRBV2
CSATGPAGGYGYTF TGCAGCGCAACCGGGCCCGCCGGTGGCTATGGCTACACCTTC . TRBJ1-2 few TRBV29-1
CAWSASRELFF TGTGCCTGGAGTGCCTCCCGCGAACTGTTTTTT . TRBJ1-4 once TRBV30
CASSLDTSRFTGELFF TGTGCCAGCAGCCTGGACACATCCCGTTTCACCGGGGAGCTGTTTTTT . TRBJ2-2 . TRBV5-6
CASSLEAISTDTQYF TGTGCCAGCAGCTTAGAAGCAATTAGCACAGATACGCAGTATTTT . TRBJ2-3 . TRBV7-3
CASSLRGPDQPQHF TGTGCCAGCAGCTTGAGGGGGCCCGATCAGCCCCAGCATTTT TRBD1 TRBJ1-5 . TRBV7-2
CASSTAGTGIRNEQFF TGTGCCAGCAGTACCGCCGGGACAGGGATAAGGAATGAGCAGTTCTTC TRBD1 TRBJ2-1 . TRBV28
CASSQTGRANSPLHF TGCGCCAGCAGCCAGACAGGGAGGGCCAATTCACCCCTCCACTTT TRBD1 TRBJ1-6 . TRBV4-1
CASSLEVTGNSPLHF TGCGCCAGCAGCTTGGAAGTGACAGGGAATTCACCCCTCCACTTT TRBD1 TRBJ1-6 . TRBV5-1
CASSPTGYTGELFF TGTGCCAGCAGCCCCACTGGCTACACCGGGGAGCTGTTTTTT . TRBJ2-2 few TRBV7-2
CSVGLGGLSTEAFF TGCAGCGTTGGTCTTGGGGGGCTAAGCACTGAAGCTTTCTTT . TRBJ1-1 . TRBV29-1
CASSYTGTDTQYF TGTGCCAGCAGCTATACAGGGACAGATACGCAGTATTTT . TRBJ2-3 . TRBV2
CASSPSTGNIQYF TGTGCCAGCAGCCCCTCGACCGGAAACATTCAGTACTTC . TRBJ2-4 . TRBV9
CASSRQGGNYGYTF TGTGCCAGCAGCCGCCAGGGGGGTAACTATGGCTACACCTTC TRBD1 TRBJ1-2 few TRBV13
CASSFDSYNEQFF TGTGCCAGCAGCTTCGATTCCTACAATGAGCAGTTCTTC . TRBJ2-1 . TRBV7-9
CASSVGRPANEQFF TGTGCCAGCAGTGTCGGGAGACCCGCAAATGAGCAGTTCTTC . TRBJ2-1 few TRBV2
CAWMGGGPNYGYTF TGTGCCTGGATGGGCGGGGGTCCGAACTATGGCTACACCTTC . TRBJ1-2 . TRBV30
CAISESVGQDAGANVLTF TGTGCCATCAGTGAGTCCGTCGGGCAGGATGCTGGGGCCAACGTCCTGACTTTC . TRBJ2-6 few TRBV10-3
CASSHSPGLAGGNNEQFF TGCGCCAGCAGCCATTCCCCGGGACTAGCGGGGGGAAACAATGAGCAGTTCTTC TRBD2 TRBJ2-1 few TRBV4-1
CASSSPGQGIWEQYF TGTGCCAGCAGTTCCCCGGGACAGGGGATTTGGGAGCAGTACTTC TRBD1 TRBJ2-7 . TRBV6-5
CSVQGDGDLREQYF TGCAGCGTGCAGGGCGACGGGGACTTGCGCGAGCAGTACTTC . TRBJ2-7 . TRBV29-1
CASSPLGRVVGSDRYGYTF TGTGCCAGCTCACCACTCGGGAGGGTCGTCGGGTCCGATCGCTATGGCTACACCTTC . TRBJ1-2 few TRBV18
CASTQEYQRGIWNGYTF TGCGCCAGCACCCAAGAATATCAGAGGGGCATTTGGAATGGCTACACCTTC . TRBJ1-2 . TRBV4-3
CASSSITGTYKETQYF TGTGCCAGCAGCTCAATCACCGGGACATACAAAGAGACCCAGTACTTC . TRBJ2-5 few TRBV5-6
CASSQETSGTGLFYGYTF TGTGCCAGCAGCCAAGAGACTTCCGGGACAGGGCTCTTCTATGGCTACACCTTC TRBD1 TRBJ1-2 few TRBV4-2
CASTVRGGETQYF TGTGCCAGCACGGTCCGGGGCGGCGAGACCCAGTACTTC . TRBJ2-5 few TRBV5-4
CAWVPPNRFVAYGYTF TGTGCCTGGGTCCCCCCCAACAGGTTCGTCGCCTATGGCTACACCTTC . TRBJ1-2 once TRBV30
CSVEIREAEAFF TGCAGCGTTGAAATCAGGGAGGCTGAAGCTTTCTTT . TRBJ1-1 . TRBV29-1
CASRSRDPIYGYTF TGTGCCAGCAGAAGCCGGGACCCTATATATGGCTACACCTTC . TRBJ1-2 . TRBV6-5
CAWQGAGETQYF TGTGCCTGGCAGGGGGCAGGGGAGACCCAGTACTTC TRBD1 TRBJ2-5 . TRBV30
CAWRAVHGYTF TGTGCCTGGAGGGCAGTGCATGGCTACACCTTC . TRBJ1-2 . TRBV30
CASVSSAPLRGQFF TGTGCCAGCGTGAGTAGCGCTCCCCTCCGGGGGCAGTTCTTC . TRBJ2-1 few TRBV28
CSVRQGARETQYF TGCAGCGTTAGACAGGGGGCGAGGGAGACCCAGTACTTC TRBD1 TRBJ2-5 . TRBV29-1
CASRRDREGEKLFF TGTGCCAGCAGGCGGGACAGGGAGGGTGAAAAACTGTTTTTT TRBD1 TRBJ1-4 . TRBV6-6
CASSLAQGGEKLFF TGCGCCAGCAGCTTGGCGCAGGGTGGAGAAAAACTGTTTTTT . TRBJ1-4 . TRBV5-1
CAWSRGTGGQETQYF TGTGCCTGGAGTAGGGGGACAGGGGGCCAAGAGACCCAGTACTTC TRBD1 TRBJ2-5 few TRBV30
CASSLIFGTGGTEAFF TGTGCCAGCAGCTTAATATTTGGGACAGGGGGCACTGAAGCTTTCTTT TRBD1 TRBJ1-1 medium-sized TRBV7-8
CASSTGQGELFF TGCGCCAGCAGCACGGGACAGGGGGAGCTGTTTTTT TRBD1 TRBJ2-2 . TRBV5-1
CASSPSRWANVLTF TGTGCCAGCAGCCCTAGTCGCTGGGCCAACGTCCTGACTTTC . TRBJ2-6 . TRBV7-9
CASSQKLGQSYEQYF TGTGCCAGCAGCCAAAAGTTGGGACAGTCCTACGAGCAGTACTTC TRBD1 TRBJ2-7 . TRBV5-6
CASSIVGLGNYGYTF TGTGCCAGTAGTATAGTAGGGTTGGGAAACTATGGCTACACCTTC . TRBJ1-2 few TRBV19
CASSKGGLEETQYF TGTGCCAGCAGCAAGGGGGGCCTGGAGGAGACCCAGTACTTC . TRBJ2-5 once TRBV9
CASSQGHGPYEQYF TGCGCCAGCAGCCAAGGGCACGGACCCTACGAGCAGTACTTC . TRBJ2-7 few TRBV4-1
CASSERGFYNEQFF TGTGCCAGCAGCGAGCGGGGGTTCTACAATGAGCAGTTCTTC TRBD2 TRBJ2-1 . TRBV7-9
CASDDRGRTGELFF TGTGCCAGCGATGACAGGGGAAGAACCGGGGAGCTGTTTTTT TRBD1 TRBJ2-2 . TRBV6-1
CASSLAAGLNQPQHF TGTGCCAGCAGCTTAGCCGCGGGACTTAATCAGCCCCAGCATTTT . TRBJ1-5 few TRBV7-2
CASSIDNRYGYTF TGTGCCAGCAGCATTGACAACCGTTATGGCTACACCTTC . TRBJ1-2 . TRBV11-2
CASSLRGTQYF TGTGCCAGCAGCCTCAGGGGGACCCAGTACTTC . TRBJ2-5 few TRBV5-5
CASSLGGSETQYF TGTGCTAGCAGCTTAGGGGGGAGCGAGACCCAGTACTTC . TRBJ2-5 few TRBV7-7
CSVVPYMNTEAFF TGCAGCGTTGTCCCGTACATGAACACTGAAGCTTTCTTT . TRBJ1-1 few TRBV29-1
CASSWNGKVAFF TGTGCCAGCAGTTGGAATGGGAAGGTGGCTTTCTTT . TRBJ1-1 . TRBV6-5
CAWSVRSGLPDEQFF TGTGCCTGGAGTGTACGTAGCGGCCTTCCCGATGAGCAGTTCTTC . TRBJ2-1 . TRBV30
CASSQTSGTSRPAFF TGCGCCAGCAGCCAAACCTCCGGGACTTCACGACCGGCTTTCTTT . TRBJ1-1 . TRBV5-1
CASSLVGTDTQYF TGTGCCAGCAGCTTAGTGGGCACAGATACGCAGTATTTT . TRBJ2-3 . TRBV7-6
CSSDRDEQYF TGCAGCTCAGACAGGGACGAGCAGTACTTC TRBD1 TRBJ2-7 few TRBV29-1
CASRARTGEETQYF TGTGCCAGCAGGGCCCGGACAGGGGAAGAGACCCAGTACTTC TRBD1 TRBJ2-5 . TRBV2
CSVEDRDRLNYGYTF TGCAGCGTTGAAGATCGGGACAGACTAAACTATGGCTACACCTTC TRBD1 TRBJ1-2 once TRBV29-1
CAWSNTRNQPQHF TGTGCCTGGAGTAACACGAGAAATCAGCCCCAGCATTTT . TRBJ1-5 . TRBV30
CASSLANTGELFF TGCGCCAGCAGCTTGGCGAACACCGGGGAGCTGTTTTTT . TRBJ2-2 few TRBV5-1
CASSTSGTPETQYF TGTGCCAGCAGCACTTCCGGGACTCCAGAGACCCAGTACTTC . TRBJ2-5 many TRBV14